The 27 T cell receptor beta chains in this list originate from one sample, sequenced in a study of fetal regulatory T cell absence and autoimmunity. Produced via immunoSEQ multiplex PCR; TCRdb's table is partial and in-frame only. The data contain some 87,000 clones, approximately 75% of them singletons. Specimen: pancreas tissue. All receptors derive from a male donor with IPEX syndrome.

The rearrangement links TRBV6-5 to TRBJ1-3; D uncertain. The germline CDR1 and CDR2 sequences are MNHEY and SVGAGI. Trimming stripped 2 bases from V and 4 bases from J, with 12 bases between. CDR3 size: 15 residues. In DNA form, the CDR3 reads TGTGCCAGCAGTTACGCGGGATTTGCCGGAAACACCATATATTTT. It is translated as CASSYAGFAGNTIYF.

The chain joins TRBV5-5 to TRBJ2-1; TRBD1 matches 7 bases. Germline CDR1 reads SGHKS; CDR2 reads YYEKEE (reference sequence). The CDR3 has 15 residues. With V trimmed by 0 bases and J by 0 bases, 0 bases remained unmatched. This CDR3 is CASSLGQGSYNEQFF. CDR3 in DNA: TGTGCCAGCAGCTTGGGACAGGGCTCCTACAATGAGCAGTTCTTC.

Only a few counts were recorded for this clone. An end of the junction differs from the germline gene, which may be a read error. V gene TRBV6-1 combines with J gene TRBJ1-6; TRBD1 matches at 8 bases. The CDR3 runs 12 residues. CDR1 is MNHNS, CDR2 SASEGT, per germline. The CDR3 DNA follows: TGTGCCGGCAGGACAGGGCCACTCCCCCTCCACTTT. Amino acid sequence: CAGRTGPLPLHF.

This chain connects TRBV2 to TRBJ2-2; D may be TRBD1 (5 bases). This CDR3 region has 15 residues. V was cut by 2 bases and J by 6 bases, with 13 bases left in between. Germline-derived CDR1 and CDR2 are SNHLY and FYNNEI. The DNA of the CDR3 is TGTGCCAGCAGTGAACCCAGGGTGGGGCCCGGGGAGCTGTTTTTT. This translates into CASSEPRVGPGELFF. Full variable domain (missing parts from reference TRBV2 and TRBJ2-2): EPEVTQTPSHQVTQMGQEVILRCVPISNHLYFYWYRQILGQKVEFLVSFYNNEISEKSEIFDDQFSVERPDGSNFTLKIRSTKLEDSAMYFCASSEPRVGPGELFFGEGSRLTVL.

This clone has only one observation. The CDR3 nucleotides read TGTGCCAGCAGCTTACGGGGGAAGTTGGAGACCCAGTACTTC. Its protein is CASSLRGKLETQYF. This rearrangement joins TRBV11-3 to TRBJ2-5; D perhaps matches TRBD2 (6 bases). Germline loops: CDR1 SGHNT, CDR2 YENEEA. The CDR3 is 14 amino acids. V dropped 2 bases and J dropped 5 bases, with 12 bases sitting between them.

The CDR3 sequence: CASSLGGTLSGNTIYF. The CDR3, as DNA: TGTGCCAGCAGCTTGGGAGGGACTCTTTCTGGAAACACCATATATTTT. The chain carries TRBV13 and TRBJ1-3; D possibly corresponds to TRBD1 (5 bases). CDR1 is PRHDT, CDR2 FYEKMQ, per germline (reference sequence). Deletions cut 3 bases from V and 1 base from J, with 13 bases between. This CDR3 contains 16 residues.

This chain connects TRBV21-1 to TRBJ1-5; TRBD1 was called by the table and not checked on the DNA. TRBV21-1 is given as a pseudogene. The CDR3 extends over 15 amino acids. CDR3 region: CASAAGQGEGQPQHF. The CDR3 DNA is TGTGCCAGCGCGGCTGGACAGGGGGAAGGGCAGCCCCAGCATTTT.

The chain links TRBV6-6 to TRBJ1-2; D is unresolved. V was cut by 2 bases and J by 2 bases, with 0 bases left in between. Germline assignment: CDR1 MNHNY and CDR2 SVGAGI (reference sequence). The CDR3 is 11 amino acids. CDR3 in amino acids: CASSYNYGYTF. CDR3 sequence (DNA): TGTGCCAGCAGTTACAACTATGGCTACACCTTC.

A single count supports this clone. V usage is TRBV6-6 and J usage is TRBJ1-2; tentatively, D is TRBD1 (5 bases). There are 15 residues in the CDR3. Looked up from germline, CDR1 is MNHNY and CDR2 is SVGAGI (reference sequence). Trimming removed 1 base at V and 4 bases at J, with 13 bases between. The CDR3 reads CASSYFVTGSYGYTF. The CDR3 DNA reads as TGTGCCAGCAGTTACTTCGTAACAGGCAGCTATGGCTACACCTTC.

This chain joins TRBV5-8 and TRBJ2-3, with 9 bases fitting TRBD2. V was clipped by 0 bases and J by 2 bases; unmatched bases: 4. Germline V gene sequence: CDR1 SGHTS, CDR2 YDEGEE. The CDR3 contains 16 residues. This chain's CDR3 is CASSLDAGGLTDTQYF. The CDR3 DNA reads TGTGCCAGCAGCTTGGATGCGGGGGGGCTCACAGATACGCAGTATTTT.

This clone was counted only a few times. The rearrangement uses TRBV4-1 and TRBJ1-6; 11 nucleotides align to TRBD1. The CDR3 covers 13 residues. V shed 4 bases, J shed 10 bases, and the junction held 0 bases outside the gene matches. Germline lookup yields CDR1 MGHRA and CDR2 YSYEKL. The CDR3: CASSRTGGSPLHF. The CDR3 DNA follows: TGCGCCAGCAGCCGGACAGGGGGCTCACCCCTCCACTTT.

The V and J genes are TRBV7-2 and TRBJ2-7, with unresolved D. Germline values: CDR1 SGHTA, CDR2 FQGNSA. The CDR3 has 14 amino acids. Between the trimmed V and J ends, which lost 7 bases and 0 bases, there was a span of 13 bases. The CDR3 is CASKEIPSSYEQYF. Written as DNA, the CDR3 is TGTGCCAGCAAGGAGATACCCAGCTCCTACGAGCAGTACTTC.

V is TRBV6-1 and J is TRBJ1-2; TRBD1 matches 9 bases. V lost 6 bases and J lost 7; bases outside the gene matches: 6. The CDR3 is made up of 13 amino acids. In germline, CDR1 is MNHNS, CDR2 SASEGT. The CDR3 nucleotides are TGTGCCAGCAGGGGACAGGGCACTCTTGGCTACACCTTC. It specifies CASRGQGTLGYTF.

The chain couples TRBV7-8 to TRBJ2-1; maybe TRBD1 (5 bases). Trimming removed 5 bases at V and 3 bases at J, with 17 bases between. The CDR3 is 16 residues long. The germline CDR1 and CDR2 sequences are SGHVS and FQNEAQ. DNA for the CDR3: TGTGCCAGCAGCCCCGTTTCTGGGGCCTTCTACAATGAGCAGTTCTTC. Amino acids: CASSPVSGAFYNEQFF. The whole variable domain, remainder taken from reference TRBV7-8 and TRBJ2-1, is GAGVSQSPRYKVAKRGQDVALRCDPISGHVSLFWYQQALGQGPEFLTYFQNEAQLDKSGLPSDRFFAERPEGSVSTLKIQRTQQEDSAVYLCASSPVSGAFYNEQFFGPGTRLTVL.

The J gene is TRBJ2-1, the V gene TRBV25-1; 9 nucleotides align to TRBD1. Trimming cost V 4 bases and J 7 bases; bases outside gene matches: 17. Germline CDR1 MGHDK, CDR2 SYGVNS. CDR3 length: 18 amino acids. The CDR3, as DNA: TGTGCCAGCAGTGGGTGGGCCATGACAGGGGGGGTTTGGAATGAGCAGTTCTTC. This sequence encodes CASSGWAMTGGVWNEQFF.

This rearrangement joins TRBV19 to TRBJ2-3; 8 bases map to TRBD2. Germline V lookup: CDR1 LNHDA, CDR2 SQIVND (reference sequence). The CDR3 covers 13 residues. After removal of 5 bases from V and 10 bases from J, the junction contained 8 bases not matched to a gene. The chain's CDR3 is CASSGTGLAPQYF. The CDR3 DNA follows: TGTGCCAGTAGTGGGACCGGACTAGCACCGCAGTATTTT.

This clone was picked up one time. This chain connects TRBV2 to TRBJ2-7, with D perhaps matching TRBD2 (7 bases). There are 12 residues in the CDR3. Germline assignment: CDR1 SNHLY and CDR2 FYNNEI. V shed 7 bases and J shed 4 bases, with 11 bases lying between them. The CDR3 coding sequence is TGTGCCAGCAAAGGGGGGGGATACGAGCAGTACTTC. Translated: CASKGGGYEQYF.

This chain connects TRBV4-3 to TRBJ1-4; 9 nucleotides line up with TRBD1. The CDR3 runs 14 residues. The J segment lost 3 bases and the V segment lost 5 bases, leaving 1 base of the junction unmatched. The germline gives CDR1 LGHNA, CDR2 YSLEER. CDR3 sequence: CASSRQGANEKLFF. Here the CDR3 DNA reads TGCGCCAGCAGCAGACAGGGGGCTAATGAAAAACTGTTTTTT.

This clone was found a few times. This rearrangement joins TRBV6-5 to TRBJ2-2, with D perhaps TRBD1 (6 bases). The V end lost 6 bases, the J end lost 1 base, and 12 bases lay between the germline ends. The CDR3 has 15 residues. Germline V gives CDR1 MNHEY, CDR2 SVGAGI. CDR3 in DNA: TGTGCCAGCAGCAGCCCGGGACAGAACACCGGGGAGCTGTTTTTT. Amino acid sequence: CASSSPGQNTGELFF.

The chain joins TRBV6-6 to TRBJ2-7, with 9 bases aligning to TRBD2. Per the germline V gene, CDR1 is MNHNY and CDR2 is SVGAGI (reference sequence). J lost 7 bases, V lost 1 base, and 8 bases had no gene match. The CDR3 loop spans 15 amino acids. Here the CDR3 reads CASSYLASGTREQYF. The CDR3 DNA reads TGTGCCAGCAGTTACTTGGCTAGCGGGACTCGGGAGCAGTACTTC.

DNA of the CDR3: TGTGCCAGCAGTTACTCGTCCGGGACTAGACGCGAGCAGTACTTC. Its protein product is CASSYSSGTRREQYF. The gene calls are TRBV6-6 and TRBJ2-7; TRBD2 matches at 8 bases. This CDR3 spans 15 amino acids. Germline V lookup: CDR1 MNHNY, CDR2 SVGAGI (reference sequence). With V trimmed by 0 bases and J by 6 bases, 7 bases remained unmatched.

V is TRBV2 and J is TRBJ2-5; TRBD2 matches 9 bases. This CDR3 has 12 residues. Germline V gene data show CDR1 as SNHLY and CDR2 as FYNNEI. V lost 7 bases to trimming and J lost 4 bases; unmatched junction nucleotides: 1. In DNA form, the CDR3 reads TGTGCCAGCACACTAGCGGGAGAGACCCAGTACTTC. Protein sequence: CASTLAGETQYF.

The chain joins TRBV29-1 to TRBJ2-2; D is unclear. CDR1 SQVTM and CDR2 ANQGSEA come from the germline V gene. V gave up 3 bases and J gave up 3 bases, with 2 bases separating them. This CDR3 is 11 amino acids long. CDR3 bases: TGCAGCGTTGATCACACCGGGGAGCTGTTTTTT. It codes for CSVDHTGELFF.

The CDR3 protein is CASSAGTSYEQYF. As DNA, the CDR3 is TGTGCCAGCAGCGCTGGGACTTCTTACGAGCAGTACTTC. The chain uses TRBV5-6 and TRBJ2-7, with D tentatively TRBD2 (6 bases). The V end was cut by 4 bases, the J end by 4 bases, with 12 bases between. This CDR3 region has 13 residues. Germline-derived CDR1 and CDR2 are SGHDT and YYEEEE.

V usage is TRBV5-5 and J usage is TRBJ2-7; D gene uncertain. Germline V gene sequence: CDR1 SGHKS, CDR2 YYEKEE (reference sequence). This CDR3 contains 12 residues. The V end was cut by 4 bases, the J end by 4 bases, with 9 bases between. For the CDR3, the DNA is TGTGCCAGCAGCGAGAGGTGGTACGAGCAGTACTTC. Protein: CASSERWYEQYF.

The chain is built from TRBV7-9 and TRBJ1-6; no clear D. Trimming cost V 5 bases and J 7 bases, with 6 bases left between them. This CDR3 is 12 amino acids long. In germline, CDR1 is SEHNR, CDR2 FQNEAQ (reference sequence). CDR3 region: CASSVDNSPLHF. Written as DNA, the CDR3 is TGTGCCAGCAGCGTCGACAATTCACCCCTCCACTTT.

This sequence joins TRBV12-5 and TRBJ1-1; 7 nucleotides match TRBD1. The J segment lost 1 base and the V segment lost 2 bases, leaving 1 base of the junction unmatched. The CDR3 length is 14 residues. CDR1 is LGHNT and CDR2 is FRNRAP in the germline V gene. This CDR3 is CASGLRQGNTEAFF. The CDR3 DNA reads TGTGCTAGTGGTTTGAGACAGGGGAACACTGAAGCTTTCTTT.